The 28 T cell receptor beta chains below all came from one sample that was sequenced in a study of Graves' ophthalmopathy and Graves' hyperthyroidism. TCR beta CDR3 regions were amplified from RNA transcripts. First-round RT-PCR relied on HTBI primers, and a second-round multiplex PCR came next. MiXCR, applied by TCRdb to the multiplex PCR reads, yields one record per CDR3 protein. The table records 900,000 to 1,200,000 distinct CDR3 sequences, about 35% of them present only once. Input material: peripheral blood or thyroid tissue (not recorded which). The receptors stem from an adult man with Graves' hyperthyroidism.

This clonotype was detected ten times or more. The chain links TRBV15 to TRBJ1-4, with a tentative D call TRBD1 (5 bases). Germline lookup yields CDR1 LNHNV and CDR2 YYDKDF (reference sequence). The CDR3 has 13 amino acids. Trimming shortened V by 9 bases and J by 6 bases, and 14 bases separated the two germline ends. In nucleotides, the CDR3 is TGTGCCACGGAACAGGTTCGGGATGAAAAACTGTTTTTT. Protein: CATEQVRDEKLFF.

Concerning this clonotype: One end of the junction fails to match germline, which may point to a read error. This rearrangement joins TRBV7-3 to TRBJ2-5; TRBD2 matches 9 bases. Germline V gene sequence: CDR1 SGHTA, CDR2 FQGTGA. The CDR3 length is 18 residues. CDR3 loop: CASSLVPAGGFYQETQHF. In nucleotides, the CDR3 is TGTGCCAGCAGCTTAGTGCCAGCGGGGGGCTTTTACCAAGAGACCCAGCACTTC.

This clonotype was seen at least ten times. The chain combines TRBV5-8 with TRBJ2-7, with a weak D call TRBD2 (6 bases). Germline V gene lookup returns CDR1 SGHTS and CDR2 YDEGEE. V lost 2 bases and J 3 bases, leaving 9 bases between the germline ends. The CDR3 has 13 amino acids. CDR3 amino acids: CASSFGAGYEQYF. CDR3 DNA: TGTGCCAGCAGCTTCGGAGCGGGCTACGAGCAGTACTTC. The whole variable domain, filled in from reference TRBV5-8 and TRBJ2-7, reads EAGVTQSPTHLIKTRGQQATLRCSPISGHTSVYWYQQALGLGLQFLLWYDEGEERNRGNFPPRFSGRQFPNYSSELNVNALELEDSALYLCASSFGAGYEQYFGPGTRLTVT.

This clonotype was picked up a small number of times. This chain links TRBV6-5 with TRBJ1-5, with D tentatively TRBD1 (6 bases). The V end was cut by 9 bases, the J end by 4 bases, with 16 bases between. CDR1 MNHEY and CDR2 SVGAGI come from the germline V gene. The CDR3 covers 14 residues. Written as DNA, the CDR3 is TGTGCCAGTTCAGCAGGGGTTAAGAATCAGCCCCAGCATTTT. Protein sequence: CASSAGVKNQPQHF.

The CDR3 reads CAISDEDGLYEQYF. The CDR3 coding sequence is TGTGCCATCAGTGATGAAGACGGCTTATACGAGCAGTACTTC. This chain uses TRBV10-3 with TRBJ2-7; D is uncertain. V shed 3 bases and J shed 4 bases, with 13 bases lying between them. This CDR3 contains 14 residues. Germline CDR1 reads ENHRY; CDR2 reads SYGVKD.

CDR3 residues: CSALGQGVNYGYTF. Written as DNA, the CDR3 is TGCAGTGCCCTGGGACAGGGGGTTAACTATGGCTACACCTTC. This chain joins TRBV20-1 and TRBJ1-2, with 11 bases that match TRBD1. V trimming: 6 bases; J trimming: 1 base; junction bases outside the gene matches: 4. The germline V gene has CDR1 DFQATT and CDR2 SNEGSKA (reference sequence). The CDR3 loop spans 14 amino acids.

The table lists this clonotype with many counts. The J gene is TRBJ1-1, the V gene TRBV5-1; 7 nucleotides match TRBD1. Losses at the gene ends were 2 bases for V and 3 bases for J; bases not matched to a gene: 7. The CDR3 runs to 15 residues. Germline V gene sequence: CDR1 SGHRS, CDR2 YFSETQ. The CDR3 here is CASSLRTGLDTEAFF. In DNA form, the CDR3 reads TGCGCCAGCAGCTTACGGACAGGTCTGGACACTGAAGCTTTCTTT.

The genes are TRBV7-3 and TRBJ1-1; TRBD1 is a possible D gene (6 bases). Germline loops: CDR1 SGHTA, CDR2 FQGTGA. This CDR3 has 12 residues. The ends were cut back, 8 bases at V and 9 bases at J, with 16 bases in the middle. CDR3 loop: CASRQGDTQAFF. The CDR3 DNA is TGTGCCAGCCGCCAAGGGGACACACAAGCTTTCTTT. Complete variable domain (other parts from reference TRBV7-3 and TRBJ1-1): GAGVSQTPSNKVTEKGKYVELRCDPISGHTALYWYRQSLGQGPEFLIYFQGTGAADDSGLPNDRFFAVRPEGSVSTLKIQRTERGDSAVYLCASRQGDTQAFFGQGTRLTVV.

This clonotype has just a few counts. J is TRBJ1-1 and V is TRBV4-2; D unclear. Germline V lookup: CDR1 LGHNA, CDR2 YNFKEQ. Trimming removed 0 bases from V and 4 bases from J, with 9 bases in between. The CDR3 contains 14 residues. CDR3 loop: CASSQDPPATEAFF. DNA for the CDR3: TGTGCCAGCAGCCAAGATCCCCCCGCCACTGAAGCTTTCTTT.

This clonotype showed up many times. The J gene is TRBJ1-2, the V gene TRBV20-1; tentatively, D is TRBD1 (5 bases). CDR1 DFQATT and CDR2 SNEGSKA come from the germline V gene (reference sequence). The CDR3 is made up of 13 amino acids. V was cut by 1 base and J by 4 bases, with 10 bases left in between. For the CDR3, the DNA is TGCAGTGCTAGAGTTGCCAGGGTCTATGGCTACACCTTC. Its translation is CSARVARVYGYTF.

This clonotype came up many times. The V call is TRBV11-2, the J call TRBJ1-5; 8 positions match TRBD1. The CDR3 consists of 14 residues. Germline V gives CDR1 SGHAT, CDR2 FQNNGV. V lost 4 bases, J lost 3 bases, and 2 bases stayed unmatched. CDR3 region: CASSYRGYNQPQHF. For the CDR3, the DNA is TGTGCCAGCAGCTACAGGGGGTACAATCAGCCCCAGCATTTT.

The table lists this clonotype with a count of one. Possible read error: a much larger clone is one base away. CDR3: CSSRTGGKVAFF. DNA of the CDR3: TGCAGTTCTAGAACAGGGGGCAAAGTAGCTTTCTTT. V is TRBV20-1 and J is TRBJ1-1, with 9 positions matching TRBD1. The CDR3 loop spans 12 amino acids. CDR1 DFQATT and CDR2 SNEGSKA come from the germline V gene (reference sequence).

This clonotype showed up many times. V and J are TRBV7-9 and TRBJ2-2; TRBD1 aligns across 8 bases. The CDR3 consists of 15 residues. Germline values: CDR1 SEHNR, CDR2 FQNEAQ (reference sequence). Trimming at V came to 5 bases and at J to 5 bases, leaving 7 bases not matched to a gene. CDR3 sequence: CASSELQGGTGELFF. DNA of the CDR3: TGTGCCAGCAGCGAGCTACAGGGGGGAACCGGGGAGCTGTTTTTT.

There are a few counts of this clonotype. V gene TRBV9 combines with J gene TRBJ2-5; D gene uncertain. V dropped 4 bases and J dropped 5 bases, with 21 bases sitting between them. This CDR3 is 16 amino acids long. Germline-derived CDR1 and CDR2 are SGDLS and YYNGEE. The CDR3 nucleotides read TGTGCCAGCAGCCCGTCAGTGGGCCCGTCGTACGAGACCCAGTACTTC. The encoded protein is CASSPSVGPSYETQYF.

This clonotype has a count of ten or more. The chain employs TRBV29-1 and TRBJ1-1; no clear D. Looked up from germline, CDR1 is SQVTM and CDR2 is ANQGSEA. CDR3 length: 12 residues. Trimming took 4 bases from V and 6 from J, leaving 12 bases between them. The CDR3 nucleotides are TGCAGCGTTGTTGCGGATGGTGCTGAAGCTTTCTTT. Translation gives CSVVADGAEAFF.

The rearrangement links TRBV10-3 to TRBJ1-1; no definite D call. With 4 bases removed from V and 5 bases from J, the gap between germline ends came to 20 bases. CDR3 length: 16 residues. Germline CDR1 is ENHRY and CDR2 is SYGVKD. CDR3 region: CAISARAPTRVTEAFF. CDR3 DNA: TGTGCCATCAGTGCTAGGGCCCCGACAAGGGTGACTGAAGCTTTCTTT.

The genes are TRBV7-2 and TRBJ2-2, with D unclear. CDR3 size: 18 residues. Germline CDR1 and CDR2: SGHTA and FQGNSA. The V end lost 1 base, the J end lost 3 bases, and 18 bases lay between the germline ends. DNA for the CDR3: TGTGCCAGCAGCTTAGGTGTTCGGGCGCGAGGCTACACCGGGGAGCTGTTTTTT. Translated: CASSLGVRARGYTGELFF.

The genes are TRBV15 and TRBJ2-5; possibly TRBD1 for D (6 bases). Per germline, CDR1 LNHNV and CDR2 YYDKDF (reference sequence). V was cut by 0 bases and J by 5 bases, with 13 bases left in between. The CDR3 extends over 15 amino acids. The CDR3 DNA reads as TGTGCCACCAGCAGAGATACAGGGCTGCTCGAGACCCAGTACTTC. It yields the protein CATSRDTGLLETQYF.

In the case of this clonotype: A much larger clone lies a single base off, so this may be a read error. CDR3 DNA sequence: TGTGCCAGCAACCCGGGACTGCAAGAGACCCAGTACTTC. Its protein product is CASNPGLQETQYF. The chain combines TRBV7-6 with TRBJ2-5; D perhaps matches TRBD2 (6 bases). V was pared by 7 bases and J by 2 bases, with 11 bases between. The germline gives CDR1 SGHVS, CDR2 FNYEAQ. The CDR3 is 13 residues long.

The V call is TRBV20-1, the J call TRBJ1-2; 12 positions agree with TRBD1. V dropped 5 bases and J dropped 5; count of bases not matched to a gene: 12. The CDR3 covers 16 residues. Germline loops: CDR1 DFQATT, CDR2 SNEGSKA (reference sequence). The CDR3 spells CSALSPGTGGVYGYTF. The CDR3 DNA sequence: TGCAGTGCTTTATCACCCGGGACAGGGGGCGTTTATGGCTACACCTTC.

This rearrangement joins TRBV20-1 to TRBJ1-5; D is unclear. The germline V and J ends were trimmed by 3 bases and 0 bases, with 12 bases remaining between them. The CDR3 has 15 residues. The germline CDR1 and CDR2 sequences are DFQATT and SNEGSKA (reference sequence). CDR3: CSARQWSYSNQPQHF. The DNA for the CDR3 is TGCAGTGCTAGGCAGTGGTCGTATAGCAATCAGCCCCAGCATTTT.

This chain connects TRBV7-9 to TRBJ1-1; TRBD1 is a possible D gene (5 bases). Germline V lookup: CDR1 SEHNR, CDR2 FQNEAQ (reference sequence). The CDR3 runs to 12 residues. Trimming left V 1 base short and J 11 bases short, with 11 bases between. In nucleotides, the CDR3 is TGTGCCAGCAGCTTAGTCAGGGAAAAGGCTTTCTTT. This codes for CASSLVREKAFF.

This clonotype was recorded a few times. This chain connects TRBV15 to TRBJ1-6, with 9 bases fitting TRBD1. Losses at the gene ends were 3 bases for V and 6 bases for J; bases not matched to a gene: 3. Germline assignment: CDR1 LNHNV and CDR2 YYDKDF (reference sequence). The CDR3 spans 15 residues. In DNA form, the CDR3 reads TGTGCCACCAGCAGCGGGACAGGGAGTAATTCACCCCTCCACTTT. The encoded protein is CATSSGTGSNSPLHF. Based on the CDR3 plus reference TRBV15 and TRBJ1-6, the full variable domain is DAMVIQNPRYQVTQFGKPVTLSCSQTLNHNVMYWYQQKSSQAPKLLFHYYDKDFNNEADTPDNFQSRRPNTSFCFLDIRSPGLGDTAMYLCATSSGTGSNSPLHFGNGTRLTVT.

The rearrangement links TRBV7-9 to TRBJ2-5; the D gene could be TRBD1 or TRBD2 (6 bases each). The CDR3 covers 17 residues. The germline gives CDR1 SEHNR, CDR2 FQNEAQ (reference sequence). V was clipped by 5 bases and J by 5 bases, with 24 bases between them. Here the CDR3 reads CASSPSREGGNRETQYF. For the CDR3, the DNA is TGTGCCAGCAGCCCCTCTAGAGAGGGGGGAAATCGGGAGACCCAGTACTTC. Looking up the rest from reference TRBV7-9 and TRBJ2-5 gives the full variable domain: DTGVSQNPRHKITKRGQNVTFRCDPISEHNRLYWYRQTLGQGPEFLTYFQNEAQLEKSRLLSDRFSAERPKGSFSTLEIQRTEQGDSAMYLCASSPSREGGNRETQYFGPGTRLLVL.

This clonotype was found once. The rearrangement joins TRBV29-1 to TRBJ1-2; 8 bases are a match to TRBD1. CDR1 SQVTM and CDR2 ANQGSEA come from the germline V gene. The CDR3 runs 13 residues. Trimming cost V 6 bases and J 8 bases; bases outside gene matches: 11. The CDR3 coding sequence is TGCAGCGTGTGGACAGGGAGAAGATTAGGCTACACCTTC. Its protein product is CSVWTGRRLGYTF.

The count of this clonotype is one. V and J are TRBV7-9 and TRBJ1-2; 9 nucleotides align to TRBD1. The CDR3 has 13 residues. With V trimmed by 1 base and J by 12 bases, 6 bases remained unmatched. Germline V gene sequence: CDR1 SEHNR, CDR2 FQNEAQ (reference sequence). The CDR3 nucleotides read TGTGCCAGCAGCTTAGAACAGGGGGCTGGAAACACCTTC. Encoded protein: CASSLEQGAGNTF.

Concerning this clonotype: Since a much larger clone is just one base distant, this may be a read error. The CDR3 sequence is CALRGTRTSEQYF. For the CDR3, the DNA is TGTGCCCTCAGGGGGACTAGAACCTCCGAGCAGTACTTC. V and J are TRBV19 and TRBJ2-7; weak D call: TRBD2 (8 bases). This CDR3 has 13 amino acids. Trimming pared 11 bases from V and 6 bases from J, leaving 20 bases between. CDR1 and CDR2 from the germline V gene are LNHDA and SQIVND (reference sequence).

CDR3 region: CASSHGGTEPFF. The CDR3 bases are TGTGCCAGCAGCCACGGGGGAACTGAGCCTTTCTTT. V and J are TRBV7-2 and TRBJ1-1, with D tentatively TRBD1 (5 bases). The CDR3 runs to 12 residues. Germline CDR1 reads SGHTA; CDR2 reads FQGNSA. Between the trimmed V and J ends, which lost 5 bases and 12 bases, there was a span of 16 bases.